A selection of T cell receptor beta chains follows, all from one sample in a study of T cell repertoires in cytomegalovirus infection. These receptors' antigens are unknown. TCRdb fed the reads into MiXCR, producing one record per CDR3 protein. The sample has about 920,000 distinct CDR3 sequences, approximately 33% seen once. Sequences were derived from cultured CD8+ T cells from PBMCs, sampled from culture after CMV antigen stimulation. Every receptor here comes from a human donor in good health (CMV status not recorded). Some clones in this sample may be carry-over from other donors' samples. CDR3s include the opening cysteine and the closing phenylalanine or tryptophan. D genes are given only for firm matches. A row's size may be missing; if present it is once, few, many or a size class.

>TRBV7-6|once|.|TRBJ2-1
CASSLGYWGGEPEQFF
TGTGCCAGCAGCCTAGGTTATTGGGGGGGCGAACCTGAGCAGTTCTTC
>TRBV28|few|.|TRBJ2-4
CASSLPFELDKNIQYF
TGTGCCAGCAGTTTACCATTCGAGTTGGACAAAAACATTCAGTACTTC
>TRBV11-2|.|.|TRBJ1-1
CASSPRGPENTEAFF
TGTGCCAGCAGCCCTAGAGGGCCGGAGAACACTGAAGCTTTCTTT
>TRBV7-8|once|.|TRBJ1-2
CASSSTGGIGDYGYTF
TGTGCCAGCAGCAGTACCGGGGGTATCGGTGACTATGGCTACACCTTC
>TRBV4-1|.|TRBD2|TRBJ2-3
CASSQGVYGRKDTDTQYF
TGCGCCAGCAGCCAAGGAGTATACGGGAGGAAGGACACAGATACGCAGTATTTT
>TRBV7-6|.|.|TRBJ2-1
CASLPRDLGNEQFF
TGTGCCAGCCTCCCAAGGGACCTCGGTAATGAGCAGTTCTTC
>TRBV7-6|many|.|TRBJ2-1
CASSSPRGSGHNEQFF
TGTGCCAGCAGCTCTCCACGGGGAAGCGGGCACAATGAGCAGTTCTTC
>TRBV9|.|.|TRBJ1-5
CASSPDLSNQPQLF
TGTGCCAGCAGCCCGGACCTTAGCAATCAGCCCCAGCTTTTT
>TRBV6-5|.|.|TRBJ2-3
CASSYILDGPSTDTQYF
TGTGCCAGCAGTTACATCTTAGACGGCCCCAGCACAGATACGCAGTATTTT
>TRBV7-8|.|.|TRBJ2-5
CASSLSLAKQETQYF
TGTGCCAGCAGCTTGAGTCTAGCCAAACAAGAGACCCAGTACTTC
>TRBV27|.|TRBD2|TRBJ2-1
CASKVLAGNNEQFF
TGTGCCAGCAAGGTCCTAGCGGGAAACAATGAGCAGTTCTTC
>TRBV6-2/TRBV6-3|.|.|TRBJ2-1
CASTLGGGPFYEQFF
TGTGCCAGCACCCTCGGCGGGGGCCCTTTTTATGAGCAGTTCTTC
>TRBV10-2|few|.|TRBJ1-5
CASRATGNSNQPQHF
TGCGCCAGCAGGGCGACAGGCAATAGCAATCAGCCCCAGCATTTT
>TRBV27|.|.|TRBJ1-1
CASSFPGGGTEAFF
TGTGCCAGCAGTTTTCCCGGGGGAGGCACTGAAGCTTTCTTT
>TRBV5-5|few|TRBD1|TRBJ2-1
CASNQGDGTPEQFF
TGTGCCAGCAACCAGGGGGACGGGACGCCTGAGCAGTTCTTC
>TRBV4-1|once|.|TRBJ1-2
CASSLGEVDYGYTF
TGCGCCAGCAGCCTAGGGGAGGTGGACTATGGCTACACCTTC
>TRBV6-5|.|TRBD1|TRBJ1-5
CASSNGTVSFVGDIGNQPQHF
TGTGCCAGCAGCAACGGGACAGTAAGCTTTGTGGGAGATATCGGCAATCAGCCCCAGCATTTT
>TRBV28|few|TRBD1|TRBJ2-5
CASSLRGLPETQYF
TGTGCCAGCAGTTTAAGGGGGCTTCCCGAGACCCAGTACTTC
>TRBV12-3/TRBV12-4|few|.|TRBJ1-4
CASGDRTNEKLFF
TGTGCCAGCGGAGACAGAACTAATGAAAAACTGTTTTTT
>TRBV7-3|few|.|TRBJ2-1
CASSFFAGEYNEQFF
TGTGCCAGCAGCTTTTTTGCGGGCGAGTACAATGAGCAGTTCTTC
>TRBV6-6|once|.|TRBJ1-2
CASSYVLATNYGYTF
TGTGCCAGCAGTTACGTACTCGCCACTAACTATGGCTACACCTTC
>TRBV18|.|TRBD1|TRBJ2-1
CASSPTDRAIKNNEQFF
TGTGCCAGCTCACCAACGGACAGGGCGATTAAGAACAATGAGCAGTTCTTC
>TRBV7-6|.|.|TRBJ2-6
CANSSNSFPVAF
TGTGCCAACAGCTCCAATTCCTTTCCGGTTGCTTTC
>TRBV14|.|.|TRBJ2-7
CASSDWRQGPHEQYF
TGTGCCAGCAGCGATTGGCGGCAGGGTCCCCACGAGCAGTACTTC
>TRBV6-5|.|TRBD2|TRBJ2-7
CASSPGLAGVQYEQYF
TGTGCCAGCAGTCCGGGGCTAGCGGGGGTCCAATACGAGCAGTACTTC
>TRBV4-3|.|.|TRBJ1-1
CASSHPSGTNTEAFF
TGCGCCAGCAGCCACCCATCGGGGACGAACACTGAAGCTTTCTTT
>TRBV7-2|.|TRBD1|TRBJ1-6
CASSLGGGRSYNSPLHF
TGTGCCAGCAGCTTAGGAGGGGGCCGCTCCTATAATTCACCCCTCCACTTT
>TRBV24-1|.|TRBD2|TRBJ2-3
CATSDPGLAGFSGDTQYF
TGTGCCACCAGTGATCCTGGACTAGCGGGGTTCTCTGGAGATACGCAGTATTTT
>TRBV4-1|few|.|TRBJ2-7
CASSQDPPNEQYF
TGCGCCAGCAGCCAAGATCCCCCCAACGAGCAGTACTTC
>TRBV5-1|.|.|TRBJ1-2
CASSLDVYIGYTF
TGCGCCAGCAGCTTGGACGTATACATTGGCTACACCTTC
>TRBV7-8|many|TRBD1|TRBJ2-3
CASSGPGQTLDGTDTQYF
TGTGCCAGCAGCGGACCGGGACAGACTTTGGATGGCACAGATACGCAGTATTTT
>TRBV6-2/TRBV6-3|.|.|TRBJ1-5
CASSWTVGSNQPQHF
TGTGCCAGCAGCTGGACAGTGGGAAGCAATCAGCCCCAGCATTTT
>TRBV12-5|.|.|TRBJ1-2
CASGLVLTENYGYTF
TGTGCTAGTGGTTTGGTCCTGACCGAAAACTATGGCTACACCTTC
>TRBV9|.|.|TRBJ1-4
CASSEQQVATNEKLFF
TGTGCCAGCAGCGAACAACAGGTTGCAACTAATGAAAAACTGTTTTTT
>TRBV20-1|few|TRBD1|TRBJ1-5
CSASYPGQENQPQHF
TGCAGTGCTAGCTACCCGGGACAGGAGAATCAGCCCCAGCATTTT
>TRBV7-2|.|.|TRBJ1-1
CASSLVGGSGAFF
TGTGCCAGCAGCTTAGTAGGAGGGTCAGGGGCTTTCTTT
>TRBV4-2|few|TRBD1|TRBJ1-6
CASSQEVTGGYSSPLHF
TGTGCCAGCAGCCAAGAGGTCACAGGGGGATATAGTTCACCCCTCCACTTT
>TRBV7-2|many|.|TRBJ2-3
CASSPRGSGEKDTQYF
TGTGCCAGCAGCCCCCGGGGTAGCGGTGAGAAAGATACGCAGTATTTT
>TRBV7-8|many|.|TRBJ1-2
CASSLYPGPRGGYTF
TGTGCCAGCAGCCTTTACCCGGGACCGCGGGGTGGCTACACCTTC
>TRBV12-3/TRBV12-4|few|.|TRBJ2-1
CASSFVARESNEQFF
TGTGCCAGCAGTTTCGTCGCCAGGGAGAGCAATGAGCAGTTCTTC
>TRBV7-9|many|.|TRBJ2-7
CASRRTSYEQYF
TGTGCCAGCAGGAGGACATCCTACGAGCAGTACTTC
>TRBV4-1|many|.|TRBJ1-6
CASSVGALSSYNSPLHF
TGCGCCAGCAGCGTAGGGGCTCTGAGCTCCTATAATTCACCCCTCCACTTT
>TRBV20-1|.|TRBD1|TRBJ2-1
CSALWTGEFYNEQFF
TGCAGTGCTCTATGGACAGGGGAGTTCTACAATGAGCAGTTCTTC
>TRBV20-1|once|.|TRBJ2-5
CSARGLGLQETQYF
TGCAGTGCTAGAGGGCTGGGGCTACAAGAGACCCAGTACTTC
>TRBV4-2|once|TRBD1|TRBJ1-4
CASNHRDRGDRDEKLFF
TGTGCCAGCAACCACCGGGACAGGGGTGACAGGGATGAAAAACTGTTTTTT
>TRBV11-1|.|TRBD1|TRBJ1-2
CASSARDRGPYGYTF
TGTGCCAGCAGCGCCCGGGACAGGGGCCCCTATGGCTACACCTTC
>TRBV29-1|.|TRBD1|TRBJ1-1
CSGTGPNTEAFF
TGCAGCGGGACAGGTCCGAACACTGAAGCTTTCTTT